What follows is one T cell receptor (beta chain) and its context. The specificity of this receptor is unknown. Base qualities were left out, and no much larger clone turns up one base away. Rearranged TRB sequences spanning V, D and J segments were amplified by multiplex touch-down PCR using a mixed TRB-A/B primer pool. Two consecutive PCR reactions with Phusion HS II polymerase added Illumina adapters and sample indices to the amplicons. Amplicons were gel-purified using the NucleoSpin Gel and PCR Clean-up kit and were subsequently checked with Qubit and an Agilent 2100 Bioanalyzer. Sequencing of the libraries was done on an Illumina MiSeq with paired-end, single-indexed 600-cycle runs. The original pipeline was this. MiXCR versions 2.12 and 3.0.5 were used to process the TRB sequences. Each unique CDR3 nucleotide sequence was treated as one clone, and only productive sequences with two or more reads were kept. Shannon diversity, evenness, clonality (one minus evenness), and alpha-parameterized diversity profiles from alpha 0 to 5 were included as repertoire metrics. The IGoR algorithm was used to compute generation probabilities of clones in paired pre- and post-chemotherapy samples. In-frame beta chains were kept once TCRdb had trimmed the public reads at Q25 with fastp and called clones with MiXCR. Entries are consolidated by CDR3 protein sequence, retaining the most common genes and DNA. TCRdb, rather than the study authors, made the V and J calls. The sample has over 400 distinct CDR3 sequences on record, around a third of them singletons. The ten largest clonotypes hold approximately 70% of the sample.

This record comes from a study of T cell repertoires in aging, cancer and after chemotherapy (dated by TCRdb to the late 2010s). For the study in its entirety: The donors fell into six age groups ranging from 30 or younger to 70 or older, and each group had at least three individuals. The study profiled peripheral blood TCR beta repertoires from healthy donors and cancer patients to examine immunoaging and T cell reconstitution after chemotherapy. In the solid tumor group, the paired samples taken before and after chemotherapy came from patients with brain tumors (glioblastoma) who were receiving therapy based on temozolomide. Alongside 95 healthy donors serving as a reference group, the cohort included roughly 220 cancer patients, of whom roughly 92 had hematological cancers and more than 110 had solid cancers. The full dataset contained roughly 8.8 million TCR reads. Overall study outcomes, separate from this receptor: Compared with age-matched healthy donors, untreated patients with either hematological or solid cancers had significantly lower TCR diversity in the blood along with higher clonality. The authors noted that the repertoire data do not allow conclusions about immunological memory after chemotherapy. In healthy donors, the drop in TCR diversity with age came mainly from a loss of richness, whereas in cancer patients a loss of evenness also played a part. Median generation probability increased over the chemotherapy interval in both cancer cohorts, suggesting repertoire reconstitution through rebound thymic output.

From the cysteine through the phenylalanine, the CDR3 covers 13 amino acids. The kept DNA is CDR3 alone, 39 bases in frame from the first base. The germline V gene (reference sequence) gives CDR1 as DFQATT and CDR2 as SNEGSKA. V loses 0 bases of germline sequence and J loses 1 base, and the interval between the two ends is 6 bases. TCR beta rearrangements were amplified from genomic DNA isolated from peripheral blood, not from sorted cells or RNA. Sequencing was performed on blood. This sequence was found in a human donor with a solid tumor. The chain is encoded by TRBV20-1 joined to TRBJ2-5; no D gene can be assigned with confidence. The DNA reads as follows: TGCAGTGCTAGAGATCTAGTCCAAGAGACCCAGTACTTC. Its amino acids are CSARDLVQETQYF.